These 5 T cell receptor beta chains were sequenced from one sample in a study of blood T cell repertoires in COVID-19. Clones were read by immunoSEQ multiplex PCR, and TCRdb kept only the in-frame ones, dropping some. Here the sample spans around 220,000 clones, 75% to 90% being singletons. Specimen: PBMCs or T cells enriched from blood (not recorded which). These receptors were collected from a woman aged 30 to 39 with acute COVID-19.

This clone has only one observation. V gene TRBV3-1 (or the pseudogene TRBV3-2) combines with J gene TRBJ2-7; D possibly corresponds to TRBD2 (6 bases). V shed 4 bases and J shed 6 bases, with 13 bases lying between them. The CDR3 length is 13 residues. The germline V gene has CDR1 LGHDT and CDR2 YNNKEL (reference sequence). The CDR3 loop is CASSPGLSGEQYF. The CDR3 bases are TGTGCCAGCAGCCCGGGACTTTCGGGCGAGCAGTACTTC.

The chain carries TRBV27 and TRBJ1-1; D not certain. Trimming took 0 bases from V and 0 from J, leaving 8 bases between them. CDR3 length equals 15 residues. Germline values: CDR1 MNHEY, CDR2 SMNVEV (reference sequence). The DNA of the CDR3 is TGTGCCAGCAGTTTATCTAGCGGGTTGAACACTGAAGCTTTCTTT. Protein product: CASSLSSGLNTEAFF.

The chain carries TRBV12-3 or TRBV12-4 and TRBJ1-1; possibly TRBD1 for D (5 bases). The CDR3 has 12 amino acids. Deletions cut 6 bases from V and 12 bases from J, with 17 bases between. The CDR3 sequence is CASSLRPKGTFF. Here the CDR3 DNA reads TGTGCCAGCAGCCTCAGACCCAAGGGGACTTTCTTT.

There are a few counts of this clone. CDR3 sequence (DNA): TGTGCCAGCAGGTGGCTGGGGGCGGACACTGAAGCTTTCTTT. Residues: CASRWLGADTEAFF. The genes are TRBV2 and TRBJ1-1, with a tentative D call TRBD1 (6 bases). The CDR3 runs 14 residues. From germline, CDR1 is SNHLY and CDR2 FYNNEI. The V and J ends lost 6 bases and 3 bases respectively, with 14 bases between them.

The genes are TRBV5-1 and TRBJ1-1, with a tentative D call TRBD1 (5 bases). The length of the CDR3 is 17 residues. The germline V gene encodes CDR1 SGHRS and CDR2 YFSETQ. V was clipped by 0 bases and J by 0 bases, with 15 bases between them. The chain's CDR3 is CASSLVIQGLLNTEAFF. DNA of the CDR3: TGCGCCAGCAGCTTGGTCATCCAGGGCCTATTGAACACTGAAGCTTTCTTT.